The 31 T cell receptor beta chains reported below all come from one sample, sequenced in a study of T-cell reconstitution after alpha-beta-depleted transplantation in children. Unique molecular identifiers were used to barcode this TCRbeta library. TCRdb fed the PCR reads into MiXCR, producing one record per CDR3 protein. The table has approximately 350,000 distinct CDR3 sequences, about 17% seen once. The specimen was PBMCs, mostly from graft donor cells, collected 360 days after TCRalphabeta/CD19-depleted stem cell transplant. These TCRs come from a male patient between 2 and 10 years old who had a stem cell transplant for acute lymphoblastic leukemia, so the T cells may come from the graft donor.

This clonotype was picked up a small number of times. V gene TRBV6-5 combines with J gene TRBJ2-1; D is undetermined. This CDR3 is built from 13 residues. Germline CDR1 reads MNHEY; CDR2 reads SVGAGI. The germline V and J ends were trimmed by 2 bases and 7 bases, with 9 bases remaining between them. CDR3 DNA: TGTGCCAGCAGTTACAAGGGTGGTAATGAGCAGTTCTTC. Residues: CASSYKGGNEQFF.

The V and J genes are TRBV4-3 and TRBJ1-2; D gene uncertain. CDR3 length: 15 residues. Trimming left V 1 base short and J 4 bases short, with 13 bases between. Germline loops: CDR1 LGHNA, CDR2 YSLEER. CDR3 loop: CASSQGGVSSYGYTF. The CDR3 region has the DNA TGCGCCAGCAGCCAAGGTGGAGTCTCTAGCTATGGCTACACCTTC.

This clonotype appeared many times. The genes are TRBV7-2 and TRBJ2-7, with TRBD2 matching over 8 bases. Germline lookup yields CDR1 SGHTA and CDR2 FQGNSA. This CDR3 is built from 14 residues. Trimming took 2 bases from V and 6 from J; bases not matched to a gene: 6. The CDR3 reads CASSLLAGLSEQYF. The CDR3 coding sequence is TGTGCCAGCAGCTTACTAGCGGGTTTGTCCGAGCAGTACTTC.

This clonotype has at least ten counts. V usage is TRBV5-6 and J usage is TRBJ2-7; TRBD2 agrees at 10 bases. Unmatched junction bases numbered 4, after V lost 4 bases and J lost 3 bases. Germline-derived CDR1 and CDR2 are SGHDT and YYEEEE. This CDR3 spans 14 amino acids. CDR3 residues: CASSLTSGYYEQYF. The CDR3 DNA reads TGTGCCAGCAGCCTGACTAGCGGGTACTACGAGCAGTACTTC.

This clonotype has just a few counts. The CDR3 region is CASSVAPLGAYEQYF. CDR3 nucleotides: TGTGCCAGCAGCGTAGCCCCGCTTGGGGCCTACGAGCAGTACTTC. The V and J genes are TRBV9 and TRBJ2-7; D is uncertain. The CDR3 is 15 amino acids. CDR1 and CDR2 (germline): SGDLS, YYNGEE. V was cut by 0 bases and J by 2 bases, with 12 bases left in between.

The chain couples TRBV4-1 to TRBJ2-5; D might be TRBD1 (6 bases). Germline values: CDR1 MGHRA, CDR2 YSYEKL. Trimming removed 2 bases at V and 3 bases at J, with 16 bases between. The CDR3 sequence is 16 residues long. Written as DNA, the CDR3 is TGCGCCAGCAGCCAACAACCGGGACAAGGTAAAGAGACCCAGTACTTC. Translated: CASSQQPGQGKETQYF.

The chain couples TRBV5-1 to TRBJ2-3, with 7 bases identical to TRBD2. Germline assignment: CDR1 SGHRS and CDR2 YFSETQ. The CDR3 contains 16 residues. With V trimmed by 2 bases and J by 5 bases, 11 bases remained unmatched. CDR3 nucleotide sequence: TGCGCCAGCAGCTTCCGAGAGCGGGAAATATTAGATACGCAGTATTTT. Translation: CASSFREREILDTQYF.

This clonotype was observed a handful of times. The rearrangement uses TRBV5-1 and TRBJ2-1; TRBD2 matches 9 bases. V trimming: 4 bases; J trimming: 6 bases; junction bases outside the gene matches: 5. The CDR3 runs to 14 residues. The germline gives CDR1 SGHRS, CDR2 YFSETQ. The CDR3 nucleotides are TGCGCCAGCAGCGGAATAGCGGGAGTCAATGAGCAGTTCTTC. This sequence encodes CASSGIAGVNEQFF.

J is TRBJ1-4 and V is TRBV4-3; D possibly corresponds to TRBD1 (5 bases). Germline-derived CDR1 and CDR2 are LGHNA and YSLEER. V lost 0 bases to trimming and J lost 10 bases, with 12 bases between them. The CDR3 has 14 amino acids. The DNA for the CDR3 is TGCGCCAGCAGCCAAGAAGGCTTTGGGGGAAAACTGTTTTTT. Translating gives CASSQEGFGGKLFF.

This clonotype was seen only a few times. This rearrangement joins TRBV7-2 to TRBJ1-1; D unclear. V lost 5 bases, J lost 5 bases, and 12 bases lay in between. This CDR3 spans 13 amino acids. The germline gives CDR1 SGHTA, CDR2 FQGNSA. The CDR3 loop reads CASSPTYGTEAFF. The CDR3 region has the DNA TGTGCCAGCAGCCCCACGTACGGAACTGAAGCTTTCTTT. The whole variable domain, remainder taken from reference TRBV7-2 and TRBJ1-1, is GAGVSQSPSNKVTEKGKDVELRCDPISGHTALYWYRQSLGQGLEFLIYFQGNSAPDKSGLPSDRFSAERTGGSVSTLTIQRTQQEDSAVYLCASSPTYGTEAFFGQGTRLTVV.

This clonotype has just a few counts. The chain joins TRBV12-3 or TRBV12-4 to TRBJ2-5; D is possibly TRBD2 (6 bases). The CDR3 is 14 residues long. Deletions cut 5 bases from V and 0 bases from J, with 10 bases between. CDR3: CASSEGTYQETQYF. The DNA for the CDR3 is TGTGCCAGCAGTGAGGGGACTTACCAAGAGACCCAGTACTTC.

V is TRBV12-3 or TRBV12-4 and J is TRBJ1-1, with D tentatively TRBD1 (5 bases). The germline V and J ends were trimmed by 6 bases and 4 bases, with 27 bases remaining between them. The CDR3 is 18 amino acids. The CDR3 DNA sequence: TGTGCCAGCAGACATAGCCCCAGCTACTTTTTGGGGGGCACTGAAGCTTTCTTT. It codes for CASRHSPSYFLGGTEAFF.

This clonotype was seen repeatedly, ten times or more. The chain carries TRBV29-1 and TRBJ2-3, with a possible D match to TRBD2 (6 bases). Germline lookup yields CDR1 SQVTM and CDR2 ANQGSEA. This CDR3 has 15 amino acids. Trimming cost V 2 bases and J 0 bases, with 12 bases left between them. The CDR3 DNA reads TGCAGCGTTGAATTGGTGAGCGGGAGCACAGATACGCAGTATTTT. As protein: CSVELVSGSTDTQYF.

This clonotype has only a few counts. The chain links TRBV5-1 to TRBJ2-3; perhaps D is TRBD1 or TRBD2 (5 bases each). With 0 bases removed from V and 0 bases from J, the gap between germline ends came to 20 bases. Looked up from germline, CDR1 is SGHRS and CDR2 is YFSETQ. This CDR3 has 19 residues. CDR3 region: CASSLGPGLSIGSTDTQYF. The CDR3 DNA sequence: TGCGCCAGCAGCTTGGGTCCGGGGCTTAGTATCGGAAGCACAGATACGCAGTATTTT. The variable domain in full, completed from reference TRBV5-1 and TRBJ2-3, reads KAGVTQTPRYLIKTRGQQVTLSCSPISGHRSVSWYQQTPGQGLQFLFEYFSETQRNKGNFPGRFSGRQFSNSRSEMNVSTLELGDSALYLCASSLGPGLSIGSTDTQYFGPGTRLTVL.

The J gene is TRBJ2-1, the V gene TRBV4-2; D perhaps matches TRBD2 (6 bases). Germline CDR1 and CDR2: LGHNA and YNFKEQ. With 0 bases removed from V and 6 bases from J, the gap between germline ends came to 18 bases. The CDR3 length is 17 residues. Here the CDR3 reads CASSQEGRLGLPNEQFF. The CDR3, as DNA: TGTGCCAGCAGCCAAGAGGGGAGACTAGGTCTCCCCAATGAGCAGTTCTTC.

V gene TRBV10-3 combines with J gene TRBJ1-2; D is unresolved. CDR1 ENHRY and CDR2 SYGVKD come from the germline V gene. The CDR3 spans 15 residues. V lost 2 bases and J 0 bases, leaving 10 bases between the germline ends. In DNA, the CDR3 is TGTGCCATCAGTGAGCCGATGGGATCTAACTATGGCTACACCTTC. It translates to CAISEPMGSNYGYTF.

The chain combines TRBV28 with TRBJ2-3, with 10 bases identical to TRBD2. With V trimmed by 2 bases and J by 6 bases, 14 bases remained unmatched. Germline-derived CDR1 and CDR2 are MDHEN and SYDVKM. This CDR3 spans 18 amino acids. In nucleotides, the CDR3 is TGTGCCAGCAGTTTAAACCCCCCTCTAGCGGGAGTTGCTGATACGCAGTATTTT. It specifies CASSLNPPLAGVADTQYF.

This sequence joins TRBV7-9 and TRBJ2-7, with a weak D call TRBD1 (6 bases). Germline V lookup: CDR1 SEHNR, CDR2 FQNEAQ (reference sequence). Trimming cost V 5 bases and J 0 bases, with 14 bases left between them. The CDR3 consists of 15 residues. DNA for the CDR3: TGTGCCAGCAGCCCTCGGGACAAGAGCTCCTACGAGCAGTACTTC. Translation gives CASSPRDKSSYEQYF.

J is TRBJ2-7 and V is TRBV12-3 or TRBV12-4; D is uncertain. The CDR3 loop spans 11 amino acids. V lost 3 bases and J lost 5, with 5 bases in between. CDR3 sequence: CASSFSNEQYF. The DNA for the CDR3 is TGTGCCAGCAGTTTCTCTAACGAGCAGTACTTC.

This clonotype has ten or more counts. V is TRBV5-6 and J is TRBJ1-1, with 10 bases lining up with TRBD1. The germline V gene encodes CDR1 SGHDT and CDR2 YYEEEE. The CDR3 extends over 14 amino acids. The trim removed 4 bases at V and 2 bases at J, leaving 2 bases unmatched. The chain's CDR3 is CASSMTGGNTEAFF. The CDR3 coding sequence is TGTGCCAGCAGCATGACAGGGGGCAACACTGAAGCTTTCTTT.

This clonotype was seen a single time. The rearrangement links TRBV28 to TRBJ2-1; D gene ambiguous. The CDR3 length is 12 residues. The V gene's germline CDR1 is MDHEN and CDR2 SYDVKM. V shed 9 bases and J shed 5 bases, with 11 bases lying between them. Here the CDR3 DNA reads TGTGCCAGGGGCACCAGCCACAATGAGCAGTTCTTC. It codes for CARGTSHNEQFF.

The J gene is TRBJ2-1, the V gene TRBV9; the match to TRBD2 covers 9 bases. The CDR3 sequence is 16 residues long. Losses at the gene ends were 5 bases for V and 0 bases for J; bases not matched to a gene: 6. Germline V gives CDR1 SGDLS, CDR2 YYNGEE. The CDR3 sequence: CASSDLAGSSYNEQFF. Written as DNA, the CDR3 is TGTGCCAGCAGTGACCTAGCGGGGAGCTCCTACAATGAGCAGTTCTTC.

In this sample, this clonotype turned up a few times. The V gene is TRBV4-2, the J gene TRBJ2-7; D not resolved. Trimming took 2 bases from V and 6 from J, leaving 14 bases between them. Germline V gene lookup returns CDR1 LGHNA and CDR2 YNFKEQ. The CDR3 covers 14 residues. CDR3 DNA sequence: TGTGCCAGCAGCCAATCCCATCTTACTGGCGAGCAGTACTTC. It yields the protein CASSQSHLTGEQYF.

About this clonotype itself: Possible read error: a much larger clone is one base away. This chain uses TRBV3-1 with TRBJ1-1; 10 nucleotides line up with TRBD1. CDR1 LGHDT and CDR2 YNNKEL come from the germline V gene (reference sequence). The CDR3 extends over 16 amino acids. CDR3 protein: CATSQVGTGENTEAFF. CDR3 nucleotide sequence: TGTGCCACCAGCCAAGTTGGGACAGGGGAGAACACTGAAGCTTTCTTT.

The chain employs TRBV10-3 and TRBJ2-1, with D possibly being TRBD2 (5 bases). Trimming stripped 3 bases from V and 8 bases from J, with 17 bases between. Germline CDR1 and CDR2: ENHRY and SYGVKD. The CDR3 sequence is 15 residues long. The CDR3 is CAISDPRRGFDEQFF. The CDR3, as DNA: TGTGCCATCAGTGACCCCCGTAGAGGGTTCGATGAGCAGTTCTTC.

The chain carries TRBV10-3 and TRBJ2-3; 8 nucleotides align to TRBD2. There are 16 residues in the CDR3. Losses at the gene ends were 0 bases for V and 1 base for J; bases not matched to a gene: 3. Germline CDR1 ENHRY, CDR2 SYGVKD. The CDR3 coding sequence is TGTGCCATCAGTGAGTCGGCTAGCGGGCGCACAGATACGCAGTATTTT. Amino acids: CAISESASGRTDTQYF.

The table lists this clonotype with many counts. This sequence joins TRBV9 and TRBJ2-7, with a weak D call TRBD1 (6 bases). Germline V CDR1 and CDR2: SGDLS, YYNGEE. Trimming left V 4 bases short and J 1 base short, with 9 bases between. The CDR3 runs to 13 residues. DNA for the CDR3: TGTGCCAGCAGCTCAACAGGGTCCTACGAGCAGTACTTC. Translating it yields CASSSTGSYEQYF.

This clonotype was seen only a few times. The gene calls are TRBV12-3 or TRBV12-4 and TRBJ2-3; 10 nucleotides agree with TRBD2. This CDR3 spans 15 amino acids. J lost 8 bases, V lost 2 bases, and 7 bases had no gene match. Written as DNA, the CDR3 is TGTGCCAGCAGTTTACGAGCGGGAGGGAAAAGTACGCAGTATTTT. Its protein product is CASSLRAGGKSTQYF.

This clonotype was seen many times. The chain combines TRBV6-2 or TRBV6-3 with TRBJ2-2, with 8 nucleotides matching TRBD2. Germline lookup yields CDR1 MNHEY and CDR2 SVGEGT. V gave up 6 bases and J gave up 0 bases; unmatched junction bases: 6. There are 16 residues in the CDR3. The DNA of the CDR3 is TGTGCCAGCAGCAGAGCTAGCGGGTCGAACACCGGGGAGCTGTTTTTT. Translating gives CASSRASGSNTGELFF.

The chain combines TRBV5-6 with TRBJ2-5; the D is unclear. CDR1 and CDR2 from the germline V gene are SGHDT and YYEEEE. Trimming stripped 2 bases from V and 5 bases from J, with 10 bases between. This CDR3 region has 13 residues. The CDR3 sequence is CASSFLATETQYF. CDR3 in DNA: TGTGCCAGCAGCTTTTTAGCCACGGAGACCCAGTACTTC.

This sequence joins TRBV9 and TRBJ2-2; no clear D gene. V lost 6 bases to trimming and J lost 1 base, with 19 bases between them. Germline CDR1 is SGDLS and CDR2 is YYNGEE. CDR3 length: 17 residues. CDR3 loop: CASNPQLPYQNTGELFF. For the CDR3, the DNA is TGTGCCAGCAACCCGCAGCTCCCTTACCAGAACACCGGGGAGCTGTTTTTT.